This T cell receptor beta chain came from a study of OX40 agonist ivuxolimab in advanced cancers. Clones were read by immunoSEQ multiplex PCR, and TCRdb kept only the in-frame ones, dropping some. The sample has some 60,000 clones, 91% seen once; the top ten hold approximately 19%. The sequence came from an adult with an advanced solid tumor such as melanoma, head and neck, liver or kidney cancer. The sample here was CD4+ or CD8+ T cells sorted from blood, taken in a trial of the OX40 agonist ivuxolimab.

Here the CDR3 reads CASSIYRNPGRGTDTQYF. In DNA, the CDR3 is TGTGCCAGCAGTATTTATCGGAACCCGGGGAGAGGTACAGATACGCAGTATTTT. The genes are TRBV27 and TRBJ2-3; D is perhaps TRBD2 (5 bases). Germline lookup yields CDR1 MNHEY and CDR2 SMNVEV (reference sequence). There are 18 residues in the CDR3. V was trimmed by 5 bases and J by 3 bases, leaving 24 bases between them.